This TCR beta chain was captured in a study of T and B cells in COVID-19 patients. Study information: The recovered patients had mostly mild to moderate COVID-19 with outpatient management. Of about 20 active-infection patients, 12 were critically ill with mechanical ventilation or extracorporeal membrane oxygenation.

TRB rearrangements were amplified by multiplex PCR with BIOMED2 TRB-A/B primers. TCRdb re-analysed the multiplex PCR reads in MiXCR, keeping a single row per CDR3 protein. The sample has 8,500 to 9,500 distinct CDR3 sequences; roughly two fifths are singletons. Study-wide points: Patients with COVID-19 reportedly showed strongly skewed T cell receptor beta variable and joining gene usage. Active COVID-19 showed highly clonal TRB repertoires; recovery showed diversity and richness above healthy donors.

Blood genomic DNA input for TRB amplification was about 240-550 ng. As regards this clonotype: Its specificity is not known.

This receptor was obtained from a human donor with active COVID-19. The sequencing sample was made of blood.

Here the CDR3 DNA reads TGTGCCAGCAGCCAAGACGTCTATGGCTACACCTTC. Protein product: CASSQDVYGYTF. This rearrangement joins TRBV14 to TRBJ1-2, with D uncertain. The CDR3 runs to 12 residues. The germline V gene has CDR1 SGHDN and CDR2 FVKESK. Between the trimmed V and J ends, which lost 0 bases and 4 bases, there was a span of 3 bases.